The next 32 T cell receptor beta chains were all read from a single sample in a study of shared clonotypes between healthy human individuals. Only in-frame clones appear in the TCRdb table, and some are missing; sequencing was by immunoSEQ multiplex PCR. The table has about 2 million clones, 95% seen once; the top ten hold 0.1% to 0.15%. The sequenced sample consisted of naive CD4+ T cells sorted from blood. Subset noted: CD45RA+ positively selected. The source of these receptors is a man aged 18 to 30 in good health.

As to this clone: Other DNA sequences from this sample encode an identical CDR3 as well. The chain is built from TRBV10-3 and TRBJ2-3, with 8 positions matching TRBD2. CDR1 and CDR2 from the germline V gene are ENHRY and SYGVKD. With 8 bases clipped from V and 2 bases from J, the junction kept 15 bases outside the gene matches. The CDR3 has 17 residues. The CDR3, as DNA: TGTGCCATCCGGCTAACCAGTGCGGGAGGAGACACAGATACGCAGTATTTT. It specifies CAIRLTSAGGDTDTQYF.

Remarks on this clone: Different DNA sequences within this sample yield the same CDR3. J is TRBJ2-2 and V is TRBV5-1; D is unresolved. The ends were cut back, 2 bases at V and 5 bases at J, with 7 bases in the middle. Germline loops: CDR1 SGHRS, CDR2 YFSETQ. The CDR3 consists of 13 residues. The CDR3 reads CASSLRVTGELFF. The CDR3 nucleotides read TGCGCCAGCAGCTTACGCGTGACCGGGGAGCTGTTTTTT.

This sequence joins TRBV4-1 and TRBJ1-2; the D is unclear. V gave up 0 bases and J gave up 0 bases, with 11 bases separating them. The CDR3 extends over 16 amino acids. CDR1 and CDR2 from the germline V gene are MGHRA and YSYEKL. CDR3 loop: CASSQDQSPANYGYTF. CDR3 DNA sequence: TGCGCCAGCAGCCAAGATCAGAGTCCAGCTAACTATGGCTACACCTTC.

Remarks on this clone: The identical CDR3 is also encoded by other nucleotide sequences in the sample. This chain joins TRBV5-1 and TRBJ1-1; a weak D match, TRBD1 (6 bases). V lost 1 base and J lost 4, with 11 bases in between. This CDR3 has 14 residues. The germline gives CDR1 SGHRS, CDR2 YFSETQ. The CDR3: CASSLYGGGTEAFF. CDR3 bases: TGCGCCAGCAGCTTGTATGGAGGGGGCACTGAAGCTTTCTTT.

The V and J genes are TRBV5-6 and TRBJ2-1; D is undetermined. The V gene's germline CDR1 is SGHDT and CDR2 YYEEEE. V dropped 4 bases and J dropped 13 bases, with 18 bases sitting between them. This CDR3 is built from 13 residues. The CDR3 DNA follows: TGTGCCAGCAGCCCCCGCCACCGAATAGGTCAGTTCTTC. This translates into CASSPRHRIGQFF. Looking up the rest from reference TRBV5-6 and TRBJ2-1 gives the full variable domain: DAGVTQSPTHLIKTRGQQVTLRCSPKSGHDTVSWYQQALGQGPQFIFQYYEEEERQRGNFPDRFSGHQFPNYSSELNVNALLLGDSALYLCASSPRHRIGQFFGPGTRLTVL.

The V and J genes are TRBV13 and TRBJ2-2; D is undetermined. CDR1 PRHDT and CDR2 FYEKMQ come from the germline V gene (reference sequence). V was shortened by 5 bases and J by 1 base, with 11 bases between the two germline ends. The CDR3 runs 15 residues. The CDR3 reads CASSTDVKNTGELFF. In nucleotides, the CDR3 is TGTGCCAGCAGCACCGATGTCAAGAACACCGGGGAGCTGTTTTTT.

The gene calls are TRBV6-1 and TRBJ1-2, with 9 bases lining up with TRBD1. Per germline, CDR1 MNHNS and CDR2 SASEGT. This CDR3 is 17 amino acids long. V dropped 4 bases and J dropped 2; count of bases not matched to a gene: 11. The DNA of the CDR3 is TGTGCCAGCAGTGCCACAGGGGGCGCCGGCACGAACTATGGCTACACCTTC. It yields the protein CASSATGGAGTNYGYTF.

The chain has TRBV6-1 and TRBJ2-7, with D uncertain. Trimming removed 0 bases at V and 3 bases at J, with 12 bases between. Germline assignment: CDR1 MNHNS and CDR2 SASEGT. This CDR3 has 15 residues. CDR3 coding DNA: TGTGCCAGCAGTGAAGCGGGTACCAAGGGCTACGAGCAGTACTTC. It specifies CASSEAGTKGYEQYF.

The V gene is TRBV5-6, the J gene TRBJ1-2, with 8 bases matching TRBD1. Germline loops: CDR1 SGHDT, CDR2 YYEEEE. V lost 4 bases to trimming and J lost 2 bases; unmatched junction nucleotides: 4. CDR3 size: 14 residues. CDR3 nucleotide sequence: TGTGCCAGCAGCACAGGGGGGGACAACTATGGCTACACCTTC. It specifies CASSTGGDNYGYTF.

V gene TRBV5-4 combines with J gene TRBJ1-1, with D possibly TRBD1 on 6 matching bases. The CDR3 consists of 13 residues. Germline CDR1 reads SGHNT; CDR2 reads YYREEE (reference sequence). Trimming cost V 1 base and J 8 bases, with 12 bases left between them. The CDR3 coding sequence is TGTGCCAGCAGCTTGTTGGGAGGGGGAGAAGCTTTCTTT. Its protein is CASSLLGGGEAFF.

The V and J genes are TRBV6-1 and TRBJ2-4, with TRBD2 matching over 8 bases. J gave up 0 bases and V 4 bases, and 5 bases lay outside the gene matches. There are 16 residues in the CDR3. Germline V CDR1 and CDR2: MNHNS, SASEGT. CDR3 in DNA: TGTGCCAGCAGTGTCGGGGGGGCGATAGCCAAAAACATTCAGTACTTC. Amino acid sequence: CASSVGGAIAKNIQYF.

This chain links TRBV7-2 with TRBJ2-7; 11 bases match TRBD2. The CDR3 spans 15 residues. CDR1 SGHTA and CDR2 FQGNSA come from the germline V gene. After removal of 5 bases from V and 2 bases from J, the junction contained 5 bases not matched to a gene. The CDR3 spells CASSGGLAGPYEQYF. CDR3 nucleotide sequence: TGTGCCAGCAGCGGCGGACTAGCGGGCCCCTACGAGCAGTACTTC.

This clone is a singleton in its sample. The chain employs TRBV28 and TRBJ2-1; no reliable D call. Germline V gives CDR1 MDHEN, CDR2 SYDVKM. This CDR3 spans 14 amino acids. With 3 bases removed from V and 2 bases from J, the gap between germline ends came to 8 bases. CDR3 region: CASSLSQPYNEQFF. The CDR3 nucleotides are TGTGCCAGCAGTTTGAGCCAACCCTACAATGAGCAGTTCTTC.

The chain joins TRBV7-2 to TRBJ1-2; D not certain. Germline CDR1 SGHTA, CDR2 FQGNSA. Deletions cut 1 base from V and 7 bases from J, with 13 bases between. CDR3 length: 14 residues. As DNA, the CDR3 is TGTGCCAGCAGCTTAGTTAGGGAAGCGGGTGGCTACACCTTC. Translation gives CASSLVREAGGYTF.

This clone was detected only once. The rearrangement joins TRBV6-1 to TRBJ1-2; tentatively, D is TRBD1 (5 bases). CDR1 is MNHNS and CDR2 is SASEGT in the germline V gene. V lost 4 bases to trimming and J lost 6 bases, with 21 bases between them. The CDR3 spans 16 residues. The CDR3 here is CASSAPGPGGVHGYTF. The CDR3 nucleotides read TGTGCCAGCAGTGCCCCAGGACCGGGAGGGGTTCATGGCTACACCTTC.

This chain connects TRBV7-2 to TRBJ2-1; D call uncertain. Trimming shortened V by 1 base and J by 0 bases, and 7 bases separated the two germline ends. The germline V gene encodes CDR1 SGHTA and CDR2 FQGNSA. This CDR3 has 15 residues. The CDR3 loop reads CASSLGFASYNEQFF. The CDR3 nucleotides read TGTGCCAGCAGCTTAGGGTTCGCCTCCTACAATGAGCAGTTCTTC. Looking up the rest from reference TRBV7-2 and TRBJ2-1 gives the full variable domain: GAGVSQSPSNKVTEKGKDVELRCDPISGHTALYWYRQSLGQGLEFLIYFQGNSAPDKSGLPSDRFSAERTGGSVSTLTIQRTQQEDSAVYLCASSLGFASYNEQFFGPGTRLTVL.

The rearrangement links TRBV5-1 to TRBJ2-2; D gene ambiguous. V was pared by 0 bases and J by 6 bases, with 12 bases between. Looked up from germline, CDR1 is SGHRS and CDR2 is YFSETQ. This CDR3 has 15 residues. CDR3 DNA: TGCGCCAGCAGCTTGGCAGCGTACGGCCCCGGGGAGCTGTTTTTT. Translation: CASSLAAYGPGELFF.

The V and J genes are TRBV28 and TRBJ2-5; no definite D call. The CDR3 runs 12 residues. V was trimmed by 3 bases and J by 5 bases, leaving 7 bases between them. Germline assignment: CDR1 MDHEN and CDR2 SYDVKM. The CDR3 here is CASSLTEETQYF. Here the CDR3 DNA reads TGTGCCAGCAGTTTGACTGAGGAGACCCAGTACTTC.

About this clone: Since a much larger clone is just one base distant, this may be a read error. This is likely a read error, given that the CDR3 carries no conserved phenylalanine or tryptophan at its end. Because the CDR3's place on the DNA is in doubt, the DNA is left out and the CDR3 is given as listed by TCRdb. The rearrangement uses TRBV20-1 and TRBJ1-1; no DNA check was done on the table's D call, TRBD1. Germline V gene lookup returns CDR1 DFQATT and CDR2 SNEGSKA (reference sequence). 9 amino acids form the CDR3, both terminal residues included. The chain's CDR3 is CSARTGDDL.

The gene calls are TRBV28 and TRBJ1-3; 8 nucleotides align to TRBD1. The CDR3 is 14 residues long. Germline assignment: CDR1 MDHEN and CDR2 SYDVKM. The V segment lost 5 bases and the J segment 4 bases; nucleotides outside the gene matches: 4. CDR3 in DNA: TGTGCCAGCAGTGGACAGGGTACCGGAAACACCATATATTTT. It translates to CASSGQGTGNTIYF. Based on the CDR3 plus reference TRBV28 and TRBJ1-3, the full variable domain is DVKVTQSSRYLVKRTGEKVFLECVQDMDHENMFWYRQDPGLGLRLIYFSYDVKMKEKGDIPEGYSVSREKKERFSLILESASTNQTSMYLCASSGQGTGNTIYFGEGSWLTVV.

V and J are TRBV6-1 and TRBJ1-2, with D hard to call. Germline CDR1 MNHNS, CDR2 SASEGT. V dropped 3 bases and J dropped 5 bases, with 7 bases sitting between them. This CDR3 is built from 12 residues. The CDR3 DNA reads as TGTGCCAGCAGTGATCAGTTATATGGCTACACCTTC. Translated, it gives CASSDQLYGYTF.

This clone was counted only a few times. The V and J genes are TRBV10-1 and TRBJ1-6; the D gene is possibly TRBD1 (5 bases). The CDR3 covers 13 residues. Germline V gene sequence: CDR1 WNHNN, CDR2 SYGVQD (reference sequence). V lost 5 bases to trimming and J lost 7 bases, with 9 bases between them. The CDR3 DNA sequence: TGCGCCAGCAGTCAGGGTGTCAATTCACCCCTCCACTTT. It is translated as CASSQGVNSPLHF.

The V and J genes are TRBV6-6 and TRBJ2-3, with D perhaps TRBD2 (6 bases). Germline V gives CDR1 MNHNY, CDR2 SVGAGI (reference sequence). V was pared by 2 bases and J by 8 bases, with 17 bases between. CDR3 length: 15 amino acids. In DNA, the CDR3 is TGTGCCAGCAGTTACGTGGAGGGGTCCGTGGGTACGCAGTATTTT. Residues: CASSYVEGSVGTQYF.

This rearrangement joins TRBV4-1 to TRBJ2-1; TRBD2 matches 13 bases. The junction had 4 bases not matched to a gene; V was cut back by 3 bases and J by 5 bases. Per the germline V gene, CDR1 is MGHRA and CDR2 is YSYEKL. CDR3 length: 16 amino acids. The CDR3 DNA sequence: TGCGCCAGCAGCCACAGACTAGCGGGGGGCCACAATGAGCAGTTCTTC. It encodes CASSHRLAGGHNEQFF.

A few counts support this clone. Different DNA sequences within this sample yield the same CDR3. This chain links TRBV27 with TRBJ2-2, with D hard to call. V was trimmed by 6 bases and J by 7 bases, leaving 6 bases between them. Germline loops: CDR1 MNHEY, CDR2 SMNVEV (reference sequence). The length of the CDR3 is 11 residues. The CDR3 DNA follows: TGTGCCAGCAGGGGTTTCGGGGAGCTGTTTTTT. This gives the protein CASRGFGELFF.

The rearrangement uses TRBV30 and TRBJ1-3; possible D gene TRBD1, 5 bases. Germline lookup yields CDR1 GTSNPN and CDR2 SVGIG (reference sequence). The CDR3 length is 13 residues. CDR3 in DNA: TGTGCTCGGACCGGGGGAAATGGAAACACCATATATTTT. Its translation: CARTGGNGNTIYF.

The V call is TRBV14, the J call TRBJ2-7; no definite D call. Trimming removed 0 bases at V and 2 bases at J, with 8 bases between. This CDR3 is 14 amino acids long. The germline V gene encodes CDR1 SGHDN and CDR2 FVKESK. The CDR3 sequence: CASSQEAETYEQYF. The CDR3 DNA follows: TGTGCCAGCAGCCAAGAGGCGGAGACCTACGAGCAGTACTTC.

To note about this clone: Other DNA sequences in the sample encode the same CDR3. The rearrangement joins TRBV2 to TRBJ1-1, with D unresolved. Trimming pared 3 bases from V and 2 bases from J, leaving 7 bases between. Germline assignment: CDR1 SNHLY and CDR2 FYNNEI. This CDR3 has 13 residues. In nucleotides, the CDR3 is TGTGCCAGCAGTGAGGGCCCAAACACTGAAGCTTTCTTT. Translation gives CASSEGPNTEAFF.

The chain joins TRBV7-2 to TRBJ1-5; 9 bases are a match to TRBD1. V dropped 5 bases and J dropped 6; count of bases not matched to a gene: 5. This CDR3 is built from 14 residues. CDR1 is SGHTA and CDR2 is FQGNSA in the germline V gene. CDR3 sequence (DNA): TGTGCCAGCAGCAAAACAGGGGGCGGTCAGCCCCAGCATTTT. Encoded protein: CASSKTGGGQPQHF.

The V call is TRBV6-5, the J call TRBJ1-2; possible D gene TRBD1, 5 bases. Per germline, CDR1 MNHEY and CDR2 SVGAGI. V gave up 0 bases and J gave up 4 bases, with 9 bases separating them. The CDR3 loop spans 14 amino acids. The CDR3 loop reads CASSYSPGSYGYTF. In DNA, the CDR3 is TGTGCCAGCAGTTACTCGCCAGGGTCCTATGGCTACACCTTC.

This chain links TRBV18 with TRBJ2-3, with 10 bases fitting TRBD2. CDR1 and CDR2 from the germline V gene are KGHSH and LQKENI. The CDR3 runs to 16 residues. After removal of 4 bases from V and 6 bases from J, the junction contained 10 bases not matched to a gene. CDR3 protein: CASSLLAGVGSDTQYF. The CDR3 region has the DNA TGTGCCAGCTCACTTCTAGCGGGAGTAGGATCGGATACGCAGTATTTT.

CDR3 sequence reads: CASQIISGDSEETQYF. For the CDR3, the DNA is TGTGCCAGCCAGATCATTAGCGGCGATTCGGAGGAGACCCAGTACTTC. The chain couples TRBV6-4 to TRBJ2-5, with D perhaps matching TRBD2 (6 bases). Trimming shortened V by 8 bases and J by 5 bases, and 24 bases separated the two germline ends. Germline V gene lookup returns CDR1 MRHNA and CDR2 SNTAGT. This CDR3 has 16 amino acids.